The clone carrying this T cell receptor beta chain was counted a few times. The target antigen is unknown. The sample belongs to a study of molecular identifiers for immune sequencing clone quantification. Study-level results: Whereas clones above 20 RNA copies held under 1% of naive-cell molecules, they held over 97% of effector molecules. Spiked Jurkat TCR RNA from one cell was reportedly detectable among some 1 million naive cells.

With listed TCR primers and previously described methods, bulk TCR libraries were prepared. TCRdb used MiXCR to reprocess the PCR reads, holding one entry per CDR3 protein. This table has about 630,000 distinct CDR3 sequences, roughly 25% appearing once. Sequenced sample: naive CD8+ T cells from blood, with Jurkat cell RNA spiked in. Specified subset: FACS-sorted CD8+CD4-CCR7+CD45RA+ naive T cells. The origin of this receptor is a human donor in good health. Some libraries in this study had Jurkat cell RNA spiked in.

The CDR3 nucleotides are TGTGCCAGCAGCTGGGGACAGGGACAGGGCTATGGCTACACCTTC. Protein: CASSWGQGQGYGYTF. The chain carries TRBV5-4 and TRBJ1-2; TRBD1 matches at 9 bases. The CDR3 extends over 15 amino acids. V lost 3 bases and J lost 4; bases outside the gene matches: 7. The germline V gene has CDR1 SGHNT and CDR2 YYREEE (reference sequence).